A selection of T cell receptor beta chains follows, all from one sample in a study of shared clonotypes between healthy human individuals. Produced via immunoSEQ multiplex PCR; TCRdb's table is partial and in-frame only. The sample consists of approximately 1,500,000 clones, roughly 95% of them appearing once. Sequencing input: naive CD4+ T cells sorted from blood. The receptors come from a man aged 25-40 years in good health. Both conserved end residues are part of each CDR3. A D gene is named only where the DNA matches it firmly. For some rows the clone size is stated as once, few or many, or as a class when expanded; others skip it.

j_call,clone_size,v_call,d_call,cdr3_aa,cdr3_nt
TRBJ2-7,NA,TRBV4-1,TRBD2,CASSQEGLAGSYEQYF,TGCGCCAGCAGCCAAGAGGGACTAGCGGGATCCTACGAGCAGTACTTC
TRBJ2-1,once,TRBV28,NA,CASSSGFKARDEQFF,TGTGCCAGCAGTTCGGGGTTTAAGGCACGCGATGAGCAGTTCTTC
TRBJ2-3,NA,TRBV29-1,TRBD1,CSVDRDRGADTQYF,TGCAGCGTAGACCGGGACAGGGGTGCAGATACGCAGTATTTT
TRBJ2-4,NA,TRBV4-3,NA,CASSQDTGGWGDIQYF,TGCGCCAGCAGCCAAGATACCGGGGGCTGGGGGGACATTCAGTACTTC
TRBJ2-7,NA,TRBV11-3,NA,CASSPGHSLHYEQYF,TGTGCCAGCAGCCCAGGGCACAGCCTACACTACGAGCAGTACTTC
TRBJ2-7,NA,TRBV7-2,TRBD2,CASSLDGGRTNEQYF,TGTGCCAGCAGCTTAGATGGCGGGAGGACCAACGAGCAGTACTTC
TRBJ2-3,NA,TRBV27,NA,CASTKETPGLGTDTQYF,TGTGCCAGCACCAAAGAAACGCCGGGACTGGGCACAGATACGCAGTATTTT
TRBJ2-1,NA,TRBV27,NA,CARLQKAKSSYNEQFF,TGTGCCAGACTCCAGAAGGCTAAGAGCTCCTACAATGAGCAGTTCTTC
TRBJ2-1,NA,TRBV9,NA,CASSVATEVGLLSNEQFF,TGTGCCAGCAGCGTAGCTACGGAGGTGGGTTTACTGAGCAATGAGCAGTTCTTC
TRBJ2-1,NA,TRBV7-2,TRBD2,CASMGLAGDNEQFF,TGTGCCAGCATGGGACTAGCGGGAGACAATGAGCAGTTCTTC
TRBJ2-3,NA,TRBV7-7,NA,CASSLGASQDTQYF,TGTGCTAGCAGCTTAGGAGCTAGTCAAGATACGCAGTATTTT
TRBJ1-1,NA,TRBV29-1,NA,CSVSRNTEAFF,TGCAGCGTCTCCCGGAACACTGAAGCTTTCTTT
TRBJ2-7,once,TRBV10-3,TRBD1,CAISEPGTGILDYEQYF,TGTGCCATCAGTGAGCCGGGGACAGGGATTTTAGACTACGAGCAGTACTTC
TRBJ1-3,once,TRBV6-5,NA,CASSKGGGGNTIYF,TGTGCCAGCAGTAAAGGCGGGGGAGGAAACACCATATATTTT
TRBJ1-5,NA,TRBV28,NA,CASSGGQGFQPQHF,TGTGCCAGCAGTGGGGGCCAGGGCTTTCAGCCCCAGCATTTT
TRBJ2-2,NA,TRBV5-1,TRBD2,CASSSRAGNTGELFF,TGCGCCAGCAGCTCCCGAGCGGGAAACACCGGGGAGCTGTTTTTT
TRBJ1-2,NA,TRBV15,NA,CATSRDREGYTF,TGTGCCACCAGCAGAGACAGGGAAGGCTACACCTTC
TRBJ2-3,once,TRBV6-5,NA,CASSRRELDTQYF,TGTGCCAGCAGCCGTCGGGAGTTAGATACGCAGTATTTT
TRBJ1-4,NA,TRBV2,NA,CASRNGASPNEKLFF,TGTGCCAGCAGAAATGGGGCCAGTCCTAATGAAAAACTGTTTTTT
TRBJ1-2,NA,TRBV9,NA,CASSAMDGVLGYTF,TGTGCCAGCAGCGCGATGGACGGAGTCCTTGGCTACACCTTC
TRBJ2-5,NA,TRBV29-1,NA,CSVVSYPGEETQYF,TGCAGCGTTGTTTCATACCCAGGGGAAGAGACCCAGTACTTC
TRBJ1-3,NA,TRBV9,NA,CASSVGVSGNTIYF,TGTGCCAGCAGCGTAGGAGTCTCTGGAAACACCATATATTTT